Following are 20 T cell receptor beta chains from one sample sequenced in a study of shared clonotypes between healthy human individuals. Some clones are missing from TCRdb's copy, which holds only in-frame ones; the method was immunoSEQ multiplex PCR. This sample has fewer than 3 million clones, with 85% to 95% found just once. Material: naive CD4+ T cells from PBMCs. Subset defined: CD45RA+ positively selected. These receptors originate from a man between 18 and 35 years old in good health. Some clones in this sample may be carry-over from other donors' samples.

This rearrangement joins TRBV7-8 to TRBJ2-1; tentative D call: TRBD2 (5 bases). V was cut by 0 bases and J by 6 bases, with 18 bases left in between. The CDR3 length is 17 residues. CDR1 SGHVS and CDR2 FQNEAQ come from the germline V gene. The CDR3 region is CASSLAGSPGRVNEQFF. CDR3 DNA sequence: TGTGCCAGCAGCTTAGCGGGGAGTCCGGGCCGGGTCAATGAGCAGTTCTTC.

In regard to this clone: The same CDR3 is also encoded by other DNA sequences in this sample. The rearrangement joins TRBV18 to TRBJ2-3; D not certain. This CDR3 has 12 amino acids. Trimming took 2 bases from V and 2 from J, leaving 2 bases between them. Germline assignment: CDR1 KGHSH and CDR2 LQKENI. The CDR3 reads CASSPITDTQYF. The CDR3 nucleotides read TGTGCCAGCTCACCAATCACAGATACGCAGTATTTT.

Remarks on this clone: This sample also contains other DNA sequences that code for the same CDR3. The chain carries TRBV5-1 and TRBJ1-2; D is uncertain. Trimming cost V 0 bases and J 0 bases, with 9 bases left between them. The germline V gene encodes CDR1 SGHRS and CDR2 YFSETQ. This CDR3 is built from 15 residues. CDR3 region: CASSLEAGANYGYTF. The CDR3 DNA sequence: TGCGCCAGCAGCTTGGAGGCAGGAGCTAACTATGGCTACACCTTC.

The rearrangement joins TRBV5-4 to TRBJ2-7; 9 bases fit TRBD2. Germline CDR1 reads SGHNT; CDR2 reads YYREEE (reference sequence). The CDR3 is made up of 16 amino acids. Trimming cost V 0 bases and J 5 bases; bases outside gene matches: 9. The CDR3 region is CASSLAPLAGVNEQYF. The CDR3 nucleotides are TGTGCCAGCAGCTTGGCGCCCTTAGCGGGAGTTAACGAGCAGTACTTC.

The CDR3: CASSSPGGNNYEQYF. The CDR3 DNA follows: TGTGCCAGCAGTTCTCCAGGGGGCAACAACTACGAGCAGTACTTC. The rearrangement links TRBV27 to TRBJ2-7; TRBD1 matches at 8 bases. In germline, CDR1 is MNHEY, CDR2 SMNVEV (reference sequence). After removal of 4 bases from V and 3 bases from J, the junction contained 8 bases not matched to a gene. The CDR3 has 15 residues.

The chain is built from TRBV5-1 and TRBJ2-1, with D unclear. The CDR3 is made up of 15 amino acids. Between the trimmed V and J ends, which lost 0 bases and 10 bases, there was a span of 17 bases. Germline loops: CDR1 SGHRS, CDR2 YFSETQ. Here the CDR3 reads CASSLVGLNPKEQFF. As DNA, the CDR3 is TGCGCCAGCAGCTTGGTAGGCCTAAACCCTAAAGAGCAGTTCTTC.

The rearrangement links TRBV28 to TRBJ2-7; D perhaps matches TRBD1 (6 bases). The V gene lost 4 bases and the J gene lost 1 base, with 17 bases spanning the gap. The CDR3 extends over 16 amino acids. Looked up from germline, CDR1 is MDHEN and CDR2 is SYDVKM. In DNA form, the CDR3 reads TGTGCCAGCAGTTCCCTCAGGGGCGCCCTATCCTACGAGCAGTACTTC. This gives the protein CASSSLRGALSYEQYF. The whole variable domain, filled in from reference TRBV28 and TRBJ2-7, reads DVKVTQSSRYLVKRTGEKVFLECVQDMDHENMFWYRQDPGLGLRLIYFSYDVKMKEKGDIPEGYSVSREKKERFSLILESASTNQTSMYLCASSSLRGALSYEQYFGPGTRLTVT.

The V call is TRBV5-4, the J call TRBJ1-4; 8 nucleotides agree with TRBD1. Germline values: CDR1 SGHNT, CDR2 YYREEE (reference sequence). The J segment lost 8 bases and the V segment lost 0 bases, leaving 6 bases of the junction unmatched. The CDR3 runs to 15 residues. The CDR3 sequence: CASSLADRGGEKLFF. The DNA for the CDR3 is TGTGCCAGCAGCTTGGCCGACAGGGGCGGGGAAAAACTGTTTTTT. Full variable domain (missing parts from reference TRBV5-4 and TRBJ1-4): ETGVTQSPTHLIKTRGQQVTLRCSSQSGHNTVSWYQQALGQGPQFIFQYYREEENGRGNFPPRFSGLQFPNYSSELNVNALELDDSALYLCASSLADRGGEKLFFGSGTQLSVL.

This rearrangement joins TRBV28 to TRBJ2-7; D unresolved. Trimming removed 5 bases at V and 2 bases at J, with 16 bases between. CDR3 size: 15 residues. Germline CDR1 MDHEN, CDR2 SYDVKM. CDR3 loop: CASSALSRFTYEQYF. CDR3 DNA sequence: TGTGCCAGCAGTGCGTTATCCAGGTTCACCTACGAGCAGTACTTC.

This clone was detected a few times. The CDR3 here is CASSKGARDGFTYGYTF. CDR3 bases: TGCGCCAGCAGCAAAGGAGCTCGGGACGGATTTACCTATGGCTACACCTTC. The V and J genes are TRBV5-1 and TRBJ1-2; possibly TRBD1 for D (5 bases). V was pared by 4 bases and J by 4 bases, with 23 bases between. The CDR3 loop spans 17 amino acids. CDR1 SGHRS and CDR2 YFSETQ come from the germline V gene.

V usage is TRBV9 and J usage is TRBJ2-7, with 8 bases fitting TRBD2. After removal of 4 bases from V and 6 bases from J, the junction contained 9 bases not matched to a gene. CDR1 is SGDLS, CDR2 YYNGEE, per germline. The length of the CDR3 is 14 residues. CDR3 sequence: CASSSQAGVGEQYF. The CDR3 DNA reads TGTGCCAGCAGCTCCCAAGCGGGAGTGGGCGAGCAGTACTTC.

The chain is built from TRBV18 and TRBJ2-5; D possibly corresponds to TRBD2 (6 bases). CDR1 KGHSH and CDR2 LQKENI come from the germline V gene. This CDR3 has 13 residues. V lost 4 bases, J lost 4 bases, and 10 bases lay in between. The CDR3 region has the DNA TGTGCCAGCTCACGGGGACTCCCAGAGACCCAGTACTTC. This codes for CASSRGLPETQYF.

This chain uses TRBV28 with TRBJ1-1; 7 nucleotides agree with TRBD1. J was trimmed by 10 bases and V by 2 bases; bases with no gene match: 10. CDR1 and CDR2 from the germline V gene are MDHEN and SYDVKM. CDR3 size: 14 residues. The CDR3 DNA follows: TGTGCCAGCAGTTTAAGCCGAGGGGGCGGCGTAGCTTTCTTT. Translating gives CASSLSRGGGVAFF. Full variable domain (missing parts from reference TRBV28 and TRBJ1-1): DVKVTQSSRYLVKRTGEKVFLECVQDMDHENMFWYRQDPGLGLRLIYFSYDVKMKEKGDIPEGYSVSREKKERFSLILESASTNQTSMYLCASSLSRGGGVAFFGQGTRLTVV.

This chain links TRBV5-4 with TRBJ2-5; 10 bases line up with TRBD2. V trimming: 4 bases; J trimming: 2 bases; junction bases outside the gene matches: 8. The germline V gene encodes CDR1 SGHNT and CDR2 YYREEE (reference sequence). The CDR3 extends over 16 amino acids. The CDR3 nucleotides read TGTGCCAGCAGCCGACCCGGACTAGCGGCTCAAGAGACCCAGTACTTC. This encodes CASSRPGLAAQETQYF. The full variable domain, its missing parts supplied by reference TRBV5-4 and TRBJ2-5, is ETGVTQSPTHLIKTRGQQVTLRCSSQSGHNTVSWYQQALGQGPQFIFQYYREEENGRGNFPPRFSGLQFPNYSSELNVNALELDDSALYLCASSRPGLAAQETQYFGPGTRLLVL.

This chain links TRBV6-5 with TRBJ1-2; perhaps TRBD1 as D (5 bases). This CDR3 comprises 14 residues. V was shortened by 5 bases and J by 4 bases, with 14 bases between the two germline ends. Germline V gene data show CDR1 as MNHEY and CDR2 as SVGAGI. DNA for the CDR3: TGTGCCAGCAGTCCAGGTCGGGGCAGCTATGGCTACACCTTC. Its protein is CASSPGRGSYGYTF.

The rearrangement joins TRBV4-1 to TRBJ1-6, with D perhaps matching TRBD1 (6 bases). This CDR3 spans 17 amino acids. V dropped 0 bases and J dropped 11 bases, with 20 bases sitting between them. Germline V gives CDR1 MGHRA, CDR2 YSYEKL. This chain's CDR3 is CASSQEEGGRREAPLHF. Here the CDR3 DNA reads TGCGCCAGCAGCCAAGAAGAGGGGGGAAGACGGGAAGCACCCCTCCACTTT.

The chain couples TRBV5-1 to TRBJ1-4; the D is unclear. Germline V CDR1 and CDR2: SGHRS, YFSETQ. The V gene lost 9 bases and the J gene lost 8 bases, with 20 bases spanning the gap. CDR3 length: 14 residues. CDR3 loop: CATSQDVRREKLFF. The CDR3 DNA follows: TGCGCCACCTCCCAGGACGTTCGACGGGAAAAACTGTTTTTT.

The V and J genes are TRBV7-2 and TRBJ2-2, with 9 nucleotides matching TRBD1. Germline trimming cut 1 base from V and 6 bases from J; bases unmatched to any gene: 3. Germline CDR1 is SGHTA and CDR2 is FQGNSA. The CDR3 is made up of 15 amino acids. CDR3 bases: TGTGCCAGCAGCTTAGGACAGGGGGTAGCCGGGGAGCTGTTTTTT. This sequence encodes CASSLGQGVAGELFF. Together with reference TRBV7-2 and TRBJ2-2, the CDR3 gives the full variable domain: GAGVSQSPSNKVTEKGKDVELRCDPISGHTALYWYRQSLGQGLEFLIYFQGNSAPDKSGLPSDRFSAERTGGSVSTLTIQRTQQEDSAVYLCASSLGQGVAGELFFGEGSRLTVL.

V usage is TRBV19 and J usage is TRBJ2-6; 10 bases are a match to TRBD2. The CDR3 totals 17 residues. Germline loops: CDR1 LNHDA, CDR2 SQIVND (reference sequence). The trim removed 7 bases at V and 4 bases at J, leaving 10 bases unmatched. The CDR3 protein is CASTPRGLASGANVLTF. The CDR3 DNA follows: TGTGCCAGTACCCCTCGGGGACTAGCGTCCGGGGCCAACGTCCTGACTTTC.

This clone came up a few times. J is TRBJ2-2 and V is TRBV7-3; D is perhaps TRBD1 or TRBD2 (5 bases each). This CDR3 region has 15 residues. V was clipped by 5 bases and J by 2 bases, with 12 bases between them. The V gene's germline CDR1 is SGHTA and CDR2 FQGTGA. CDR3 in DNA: TGTGCCAGCAGCAACCGGGGCACAAACACCGGGGAGCTGTTTTTT. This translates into CASSNRGTNTGELFF.